The entry below gives a single TCR beta chain sequence along with its context. Antigen: not known. Following extraction, RNA underwent reverse transcription to cDNA, which served as the sequencing template. Here immunoSEQ multiplex PCR was the method, and the copy in TCRdb shows in-frame clones only, minus some. The data hold 95,000 to 150,000 clones, with about 50% observed a single time. Documented treatment: oral pan-JAK inhibitor, 5-10 mg twice daily. The data originate from a study of CD8+ T cells in alopecia areata. The overall study: The drug, tofacitinib, lasted 6 to 18 months, followed by 6 months off drug.

V lost 0 bases to trimming and J lost 1 base, with 7 bases between them. The V gene's germline CDR1 is MGHRA and CDR2 YSYEKL. The CDR3 is 15 residues long. General study findings and limits: Scalp lesions, especially in alopecia totalis/universalis, had higher clonality than normal scalp. Under tofacitinib, fewer expanded CD8+ clones appeared among the top 100 scalp clones.

The receptor was derived from a human donor with alopecia areata. The input for sequencing was CD4+ T cells sorted from blood, taken at week 4, from a patient treated with tofacitinib. This chain uses TRBV4-1 with TRBJ1-3, with D possibly matching TRBD1 (5 bases). The CDR3 is CASSQDPGSGNTIYF. The DNA of the CDR3 is TGCGCCAGCAGCCAAGATCCAGGGTCTGGAAACACCATATATTTT.